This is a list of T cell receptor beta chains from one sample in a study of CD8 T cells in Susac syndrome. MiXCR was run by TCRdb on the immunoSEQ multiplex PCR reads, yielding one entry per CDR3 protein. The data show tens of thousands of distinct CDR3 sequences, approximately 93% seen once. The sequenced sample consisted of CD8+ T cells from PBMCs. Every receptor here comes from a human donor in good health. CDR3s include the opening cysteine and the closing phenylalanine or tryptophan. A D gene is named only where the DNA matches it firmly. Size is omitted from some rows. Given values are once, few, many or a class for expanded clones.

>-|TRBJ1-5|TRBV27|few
TGTGCCAGCAGTCCCCTTGAGGGTCCTTCAACCGGGCCCCAGCATTTT
CASSPLEGPSTGPQHF
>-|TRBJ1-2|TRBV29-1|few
TGCAGCGTTGGGAGTCGTGACTATGGCTACACCTTC
CSVGSRDYGYTF
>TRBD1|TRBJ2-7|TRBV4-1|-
TGCGCCAGCAGCCAAGAGGACAGGGAAAGGACCGAGCAGTACTTC
CASSQEDRERTEQYF
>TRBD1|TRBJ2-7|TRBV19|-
TGTGCCAGTAGTGCCCCGGGACAGGGGATCTACGAGCAGTACTTC
CASSAPGQGIYEQYF
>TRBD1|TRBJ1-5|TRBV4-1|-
TGCGCCAGCAGCCACTCACAGGGGCGGCGGAATCAGCCCCAGCATTTT
CASSHSQGRRNQPQHF
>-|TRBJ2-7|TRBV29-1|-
TGCAGCGTTGAGGCGGGGGCAGTCTCCTACGAGCAGTACTTC
CSVEAGAVSYEQYF
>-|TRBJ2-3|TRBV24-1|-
TGTGCCACCAGTGCGGGCACAGATACGCAGTATTTT
CATSAGTDTQYF
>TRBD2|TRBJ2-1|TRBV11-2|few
TGTGCCAGCAGCTTAGGTCTAGCGGGAGGCAATGAGCAGTTCTTC
CASSLGLAGGNEQFF
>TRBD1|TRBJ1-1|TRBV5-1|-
TGCGCCAGCAGCTTACCAGGGGGGGCGGAAGCTTTCTTT
CASSLPGGAEAFF
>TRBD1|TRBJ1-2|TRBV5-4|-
TGTGCCAGCAGCCCGGGACAGGGGTGGGGCTACACCTTC
CASSPGQGWGYTF
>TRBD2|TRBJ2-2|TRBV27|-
TGTGCCAGCTCCCCCGGCGCGGGAGAGAACACCGGGGAGCTGTTTTTT
CASSPGAGENTGELFF
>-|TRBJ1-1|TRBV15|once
TGTGCCACCAGCAGGGAACGGTCGGGGACTGAAGCTTTCTTT
CATSRERSGTEAFF
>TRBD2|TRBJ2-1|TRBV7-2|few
TGTGCCAGCACCGGGTCGACGGGGGGTGAGCAGTTCTTC
CASTGSTGGEQFF
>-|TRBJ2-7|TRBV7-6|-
TGTGCCAGCAGCTTAGGTCAGCGCGAGCAGTACTTC
CASSLGQREQYF
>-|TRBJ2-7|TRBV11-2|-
TGTGCCAGCAGCTCGGGATTCTACGAGCAGTACTTC
CASSSGFYEQYF
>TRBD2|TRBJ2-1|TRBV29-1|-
TGCAGCGTTGAAGGCGGACTAGCGGGACGCTCCTACAATGAGCAGTTCTTC
CSVEGGLAGRSYNEQFF
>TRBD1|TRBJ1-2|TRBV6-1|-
TGTGCCAGCAGCGGGGACAGGTTCTATGGCTACACCTTC
CASSGDRFYGYTF
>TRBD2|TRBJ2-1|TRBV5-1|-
TGCGCCAGCAGCGGAGGACCTAGCGGGAGCTCCAGCAATGAGCAGTTCTTC
CASSGGPSGSSSNEQFF
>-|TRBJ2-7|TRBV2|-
TGTGCCAGCAGGGAGTATTACGAGCAGTACTTC
CASREYYEQYF
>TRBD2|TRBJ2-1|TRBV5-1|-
TGCGCCAGCAGCTCTCTAGCGGGAGGTGACTACAATGAGCAGTTCTTC
CASSSLAGGDYNEQFF
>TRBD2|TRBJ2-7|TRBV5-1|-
TGCGCCAGCAGCTTTGGGACTAGCGGATCCTACGAGCAGTACTTC
CASSFGTSGSYEQYF
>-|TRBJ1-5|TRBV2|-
TGTGCCAGCAGTGAATTGGGAGGTCGAAGCAATCAGCCCCAGCATTTT
CASSELGGRSNQPQHF
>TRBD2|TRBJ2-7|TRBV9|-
TGTGCCAGCAGCGTAGGGCTAGCGGGAATCTACGAGCAGTACTTC
CASSVGLAGIYEQYF
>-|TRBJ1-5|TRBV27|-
TGTGCCAGCAGTTTATGGCAGCAGGGCCAGCCCCAGCATTTT
CASSLWQQGQPQHF
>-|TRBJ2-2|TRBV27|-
TGTGCCAGCAGTTTCTTGGGGCGGAGAACCGGGGAGCTGTTTTTT
CASSFLGRRTGELFF
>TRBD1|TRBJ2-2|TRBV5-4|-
TGTGCCAGCAGCTTGGAGACAGGGGCCGGGGAGCTGTTTTTT
CASSLETGAGELFF
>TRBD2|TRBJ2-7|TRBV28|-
TGTGCCAGCAGTGGACTAGATTCCTACGAGCAGTACTTC
CASSGLDSYEQYF
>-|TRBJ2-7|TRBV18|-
TGTGCCAGTTCCGGGGACTCCTCCTACGGGCAGTACTTC
CASSGDSSYGQYF
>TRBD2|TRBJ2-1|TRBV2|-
TGTGCCAGCAGAAGGGGACTAGCGGAAGATAATGAGCAGTTCTTC
CASRRGLAEDNEQFF
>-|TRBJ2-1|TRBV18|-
TGTGCCAGCTCACTATCTACAGGGATCAATGAGCAGTTCTTC
CASSLSTGINEQFF
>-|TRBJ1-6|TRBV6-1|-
TGTGCCAGCTCCGTCCAAATCTTTTCACCCCTCCACTTT
CASSVQIFSPLHF
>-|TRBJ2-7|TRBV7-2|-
TGTGCCAGCGGCGTAGGGTCCGAGCAGTACTTC
CASGVGSEQYF
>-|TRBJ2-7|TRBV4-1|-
TGCGCCAGCAGCCAAGATTCCCCGGAGCAGCACTTC
CASSQDSPEQHF
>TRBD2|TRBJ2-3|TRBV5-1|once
TGCGCCAGCAGCTCCGGGGGACTAGCGGGGGACACGCAGTATTTT
CASSSGGLAGDTQYF
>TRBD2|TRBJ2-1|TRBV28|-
TGTGCCAGCAGTTCTGGGACTAGCGCATACAATGAGCAGTTCTTC
CASSSGTSAYNEQFF